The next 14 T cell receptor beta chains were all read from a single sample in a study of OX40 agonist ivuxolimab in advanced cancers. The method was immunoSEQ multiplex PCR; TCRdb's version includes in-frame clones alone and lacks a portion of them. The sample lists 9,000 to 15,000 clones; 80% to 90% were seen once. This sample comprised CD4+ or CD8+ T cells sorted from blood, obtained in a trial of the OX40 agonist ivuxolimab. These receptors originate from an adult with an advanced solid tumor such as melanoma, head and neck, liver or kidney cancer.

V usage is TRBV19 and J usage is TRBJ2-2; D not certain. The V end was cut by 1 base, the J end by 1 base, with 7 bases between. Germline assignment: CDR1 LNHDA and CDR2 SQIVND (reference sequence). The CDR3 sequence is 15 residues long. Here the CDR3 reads CASSIGRQNTGELFF. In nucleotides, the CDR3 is TGTGCCAGTAGTATAGGCAGACAGAACACCGGGGAGCTGTTTTTT.

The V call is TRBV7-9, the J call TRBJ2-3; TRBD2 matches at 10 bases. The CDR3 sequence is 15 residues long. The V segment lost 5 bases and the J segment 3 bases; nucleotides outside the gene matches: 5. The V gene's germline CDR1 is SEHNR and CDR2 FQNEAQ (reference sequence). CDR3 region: CASSPSGSGTDTQYF. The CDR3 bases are TGTGCCAGCAGCCCTAGCGGGAGCGGGACAGATACGCAGTATTTT.

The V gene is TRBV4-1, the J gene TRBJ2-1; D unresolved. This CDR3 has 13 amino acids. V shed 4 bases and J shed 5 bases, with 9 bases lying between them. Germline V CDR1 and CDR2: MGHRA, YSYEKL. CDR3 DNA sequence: TGCGCCAGCAGCCCGACTCCACACAATGAGCAGTTCTTC. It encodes CASSPTPHNEQFF.

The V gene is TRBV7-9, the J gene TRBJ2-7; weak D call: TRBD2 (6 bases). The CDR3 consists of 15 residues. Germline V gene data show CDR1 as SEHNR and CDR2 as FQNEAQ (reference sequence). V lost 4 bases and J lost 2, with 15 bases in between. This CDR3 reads CASSSAGTGAYEQYF. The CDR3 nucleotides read TGTGCCAGCAGCTCCGCCGGGACGGGAGCCTACGAGCAGTACTTC.

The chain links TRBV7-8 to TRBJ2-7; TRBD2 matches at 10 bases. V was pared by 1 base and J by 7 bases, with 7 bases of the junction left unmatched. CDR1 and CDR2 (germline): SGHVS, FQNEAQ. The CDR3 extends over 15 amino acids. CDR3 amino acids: CASSLGLPAGGEQYF. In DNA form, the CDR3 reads TGTGCCAGCAGCTTAGGTTTGCCAGCGGGAGGGGAGCAGTACTTC.

CDR3 sequence reads: CASSASSGRDEQYF. The CDR3 DNA sequence: TGTGCCAGCAGCGCCTCTAGCGGGAGAGACGAGCAGTACTTC. This chain connects TRBV9 to TRBJ2-7; 10 bases line up with TRBD2. The CDR3 is 14 amino acids. V was clipped by 3 bases and J by 5 bases; unmatched bases: 5. The germline V gene has CDR1 SGDLS and CDR2 YYNGEE.

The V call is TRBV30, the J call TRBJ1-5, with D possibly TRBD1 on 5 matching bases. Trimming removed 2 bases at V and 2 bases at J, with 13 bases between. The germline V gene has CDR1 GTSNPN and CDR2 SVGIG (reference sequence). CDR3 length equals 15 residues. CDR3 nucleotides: TGTGCCTGGAGTCCCCTCGGGGCTGGCAATCAGCCCCAGCATTTT. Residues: CAWSPLGAGNQPQHF.

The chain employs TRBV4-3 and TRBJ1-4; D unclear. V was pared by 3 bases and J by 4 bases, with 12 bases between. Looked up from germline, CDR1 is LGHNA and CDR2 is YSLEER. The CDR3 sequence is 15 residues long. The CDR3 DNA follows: TGCGCCAGCAGCCACGGACGCCCGCTTAATGAAAAACTGTTTTTT. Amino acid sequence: CASSHGRPLNEKLFF.

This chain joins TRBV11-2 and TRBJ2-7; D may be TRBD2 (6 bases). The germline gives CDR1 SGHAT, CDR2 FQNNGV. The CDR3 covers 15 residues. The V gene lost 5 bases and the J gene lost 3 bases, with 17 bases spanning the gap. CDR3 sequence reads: CASSGGSAPVYEQYF. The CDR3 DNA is TGTGCCAGCAGCGGAGGGTCGGCTCCTGTCTACGAGCAGTACTTC.

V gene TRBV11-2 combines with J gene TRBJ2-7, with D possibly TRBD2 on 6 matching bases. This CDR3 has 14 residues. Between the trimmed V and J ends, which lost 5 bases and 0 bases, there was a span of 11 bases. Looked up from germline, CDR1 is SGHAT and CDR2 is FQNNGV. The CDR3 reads CASSPSVGSYEQYF. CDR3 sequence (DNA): TGTGCCAGCAGCCCTAGCGTAGGCTCCTACGAGCAGTACTTC.

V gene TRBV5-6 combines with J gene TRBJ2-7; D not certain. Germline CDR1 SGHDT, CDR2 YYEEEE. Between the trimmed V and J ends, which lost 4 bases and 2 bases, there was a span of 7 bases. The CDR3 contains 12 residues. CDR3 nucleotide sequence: TGTGCCAGCAGCCTCATCACCTACGAGCAGTACTTC. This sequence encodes CASSLITYEQYF.

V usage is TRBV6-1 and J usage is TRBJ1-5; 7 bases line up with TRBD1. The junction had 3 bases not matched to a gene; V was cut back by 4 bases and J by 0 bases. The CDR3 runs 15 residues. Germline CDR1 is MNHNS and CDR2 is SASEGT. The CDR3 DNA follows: TGTGCCAGCAGTGGACAGGGATATAGCAATCAGCCCCAGCATTTT. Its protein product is CASSGQGYSNQPQHF.

CDR3 protein: CSVRAGSNEQFF. The DNA of the CDR3 is TGCAGCGTCCGAGCGGGAAGCAATGAGCAGTTCTTC. V is TRBV29-1 and J is TRBJ2-1; TRBD2 agrees at 7 bases. CDR3 length equals 12 residues. The V gene's germline CDR1 is SQVTM and CDR2 ANQGSEA. Trimming at V came to 6 bases and at J to 6 bases, leaving 5 bases not matched to a gene.

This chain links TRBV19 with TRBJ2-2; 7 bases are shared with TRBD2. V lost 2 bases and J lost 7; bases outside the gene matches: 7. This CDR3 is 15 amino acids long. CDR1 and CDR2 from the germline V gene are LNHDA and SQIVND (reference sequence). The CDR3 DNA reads TGTGCCAGTAGTATAAATGGGAGGGCAATCGGGGAGCTGTTTTTT. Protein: CASSINGRAIGELFF. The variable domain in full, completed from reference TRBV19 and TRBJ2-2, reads DGGITQSPKYLFRKEGQNVTLSCEQNLNHDAMYWYRQDPGQGLRLIYYSQIVNDFQKGDIAEGYSVSREKKESFPLTVTSAQKNPTAFYLCASSINGRAIGELFFGEGSRLTVL.